The present entry profiles one T cell receptor beta chain with its context. Its antigen specificity is not known. No much larger clone is present one base from it, and per-base qualities are unavailable. This entry belongs to a study of graft-versus-host responses after intestinal transplantation (dated by TCRdb to 2020 to 2022). Notes on the research overall: The transplants that recipients received were multivisceral, liver-intestinal, or isolated intestinal. The cohort enrolled 24 intestinal transplant recipients, one of whom was a retransplant, and a few patients without pretransplant specimens were excluded. Donor T cell macrochimerism was defined as a peak of at least 4% donor T cells among recipient peripheral blood mononuclear cells. To identify alloreactive clones, pre-transplant mixed lymphocyte reaction products were sequenced and then compared with unstimulated pre-transplant donor and recipient T cells. Anti-thymocyte globulin induction was given to all recipients, followed by maintenance tacrolimus and steroids for approximately three years. After intestinal transplantation, graft-versus-host and host-versus-graft alloreactive T cell clones were followed in the graft, circulation and bone marrow using bulk TCR-beta CDR3 sequencing. Rather than going through the commercial service, samples from three later patients were sequenced in-house on an Illumina MiSeq and processed with MiXCR. Results the study describes overall, beyond this receptor: Early after transplant, declines in HvG clones were associated with peak levels of circulating GvH clones. Patients with donor T cell macrochimerism had high GvH to HvG T cell clonal ratios in their allografts. GvH clones were found in recipient bone marrow, and some of the GvH clones appeared earlier in ileal mucosa or blood, which is consistent with an intestinal mucosal origin. Conclusions were limited by the relatively low number and heterogeneity of intestinal transplant patients.

The method was the immunoSEQ multiplex PCR assay. For most patients, genomic DNA was isolated with the Qiagen DNeasy Blood and Tissue Kit and shipped frozen to Adaptive Biotechnologies for TCR sequencing. For most patients, genomic DNA was subjected to high-throughput TCR-beta CDR3 sequencing by Adaptive Biotechnologies. Turning to the authors' computational methods: Adaptive's ImmunoSEQ software supplied the TCR sequencing data for 18 patients, while MiXCR and VDJtools were used to process a few other patients. To correct CD4 versus CD8 sorting errors, sequences present in both subsets at a frequency ratio below 5:1 were removed. CDR3 nucleotide sequences shared between donor and recipient were removed because their origin could not be assigned. At least 2-fold expansion over unstimulated cells and a minimum CFSE-low frequency of 0.002% (template counts) or 0.001% (read counts) were required for clones to be classified as alloreactive. Clones were considered mappable if detected in sequenced pre-transplant spleen, lymph node, or MLR CFSE-low populations of the donor or recipient. The cumulative frequency of alloreactive clones was calculated as a percentage of all sequences, weighted by copy number. TCRdb took over this immuneACCESS table, retaining in-frame rearrangements with V and J assigned. Such tables are incomplete; in checked studies, under half of the missing clones stem from an unresolved V gene, and the remainder is unexplained. V and J calls and clone size follow that table, whereas D and trimming were derived from the DNA. The sample contains tens of thousands of clones, approximately 90% of them found a single time. The ten biggest clones cover roughly 6% of the sample.

According to the germline V gene, CDR1 reads ENHRY and CDR2 reads SYGVKD. Between the V and J ends, shortened by 6 bases and 4 bases respectively, the junction contains 25 bases. Including cysteine and phenylalanine, the CDR3 has 17 amino acids. Only the CDR3 portion is preserved as DNA: 51 bases, with reading frame beginning at the first base. Taken with the paper, the label for time point translates to: cells obtained before transplantation from donor or recipient. CD3+CD4+ and CD3+CD8+ populations were FACS-sorted from unstimulated pre-transplant donor and recipient cells taken from spleen or lymph nodes.

The V and J segments used are TRBV10-3 and TRBJ2-7; the D gene is not confidently resolved. Source: unstimulated CD8+ T cells sorted from spleen or lymph node cells, taken before intestinal transplant. The source of this sequence is a human donor who received an intestinal transplant. CDR3 sequence: CAISQQSWYAWEYEQYF. The DNA sequence reads TGTGCCATCAGCCAGCAGTCTTGGTATGCTTGGGAATACGAGCAGTACTTC.